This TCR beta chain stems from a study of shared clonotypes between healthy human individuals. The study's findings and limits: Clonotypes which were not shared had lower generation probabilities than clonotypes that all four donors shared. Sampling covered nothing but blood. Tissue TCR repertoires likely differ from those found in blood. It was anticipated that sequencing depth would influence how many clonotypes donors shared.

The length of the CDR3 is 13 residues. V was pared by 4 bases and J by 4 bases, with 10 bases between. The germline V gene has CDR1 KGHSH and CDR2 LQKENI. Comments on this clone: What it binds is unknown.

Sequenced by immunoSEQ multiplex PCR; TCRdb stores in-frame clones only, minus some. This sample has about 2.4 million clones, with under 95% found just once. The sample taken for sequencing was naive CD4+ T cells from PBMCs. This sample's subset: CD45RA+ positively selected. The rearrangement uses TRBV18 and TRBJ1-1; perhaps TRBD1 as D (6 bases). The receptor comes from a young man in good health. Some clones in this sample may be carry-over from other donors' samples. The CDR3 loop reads CASSRTGLTEAFF. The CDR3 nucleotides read TGTGCCAGCTCACGTACAGGGCTCACTGAAGCTTTCTTT.